The clone carrying this T cell receptor beta chain was seen a handful of times. Its antigen is undetermined. The record originates from a study of blood T cells in healthy people across ages. A second PCR of about 6 to 12 cycles used a sample-barcoded 5' primer and a J-beta primer mix. Each CDR3 protein is one row after TCRdb ran MiXCR on the 5' RACE reads. This sample has some 750,000 distinct CDR3 sequences, with about 20% found just once. Study results and caveats: Age brought a roughly linear fall in TCR beta diversity measured per million T cells.

The CDR3 consists of 15 residues. CDR1 is MNHEY, CDR2 SVGEGT, per germline. V usage is TRBV6-2 or TRBV6-3 and J usage is TRBJ2-7; 8 bases line up with TRBD2. The DNA end favors TRBJ2-5, so the J call may be wrong. This TCR was recovered from a man between 65 and 80 years old in good health. Sequenced input: blood. In DNA form, the CDR3 reads TGTGCCAGCAGTAGGCGGACTAGCCAACAAGAGACCCAGTACTTC. Protein: CASSRRTSQQETQYF.